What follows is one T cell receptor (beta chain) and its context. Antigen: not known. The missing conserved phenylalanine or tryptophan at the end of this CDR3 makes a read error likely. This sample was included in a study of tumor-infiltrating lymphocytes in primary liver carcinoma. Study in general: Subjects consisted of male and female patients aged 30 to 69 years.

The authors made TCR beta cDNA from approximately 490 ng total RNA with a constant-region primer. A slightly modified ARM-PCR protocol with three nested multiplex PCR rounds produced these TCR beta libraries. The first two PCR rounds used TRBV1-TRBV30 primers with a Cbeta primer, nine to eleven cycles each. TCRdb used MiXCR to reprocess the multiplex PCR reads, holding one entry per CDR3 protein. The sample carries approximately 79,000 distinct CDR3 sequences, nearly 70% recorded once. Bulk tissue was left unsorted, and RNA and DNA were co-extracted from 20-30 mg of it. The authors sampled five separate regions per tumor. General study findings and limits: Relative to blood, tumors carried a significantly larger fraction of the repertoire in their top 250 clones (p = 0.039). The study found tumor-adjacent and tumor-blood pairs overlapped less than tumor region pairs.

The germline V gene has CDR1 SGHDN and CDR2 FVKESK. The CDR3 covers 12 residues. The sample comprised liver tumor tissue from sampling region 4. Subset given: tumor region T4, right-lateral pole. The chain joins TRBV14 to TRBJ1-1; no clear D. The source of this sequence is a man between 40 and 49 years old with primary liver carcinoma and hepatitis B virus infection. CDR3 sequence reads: CVSSPRNTEAFS. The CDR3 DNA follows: TGTGTCAGCAGCCCCCGGAACACTGAAGCTTTCTCT.